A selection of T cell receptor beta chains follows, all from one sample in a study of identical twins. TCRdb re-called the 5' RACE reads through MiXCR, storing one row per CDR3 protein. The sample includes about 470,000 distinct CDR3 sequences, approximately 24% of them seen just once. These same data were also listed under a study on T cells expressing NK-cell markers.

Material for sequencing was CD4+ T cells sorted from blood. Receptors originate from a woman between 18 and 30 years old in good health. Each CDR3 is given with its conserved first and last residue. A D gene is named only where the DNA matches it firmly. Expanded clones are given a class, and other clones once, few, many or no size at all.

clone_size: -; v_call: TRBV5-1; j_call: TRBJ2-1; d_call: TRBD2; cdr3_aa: CASSLAPGLAANEQFF; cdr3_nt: TGCGCCAGCAGCTTGGCCCCAGGACTAGCGGCCAATGAGCAGTTCTTC
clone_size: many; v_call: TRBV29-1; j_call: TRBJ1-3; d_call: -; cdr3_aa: CSVESGFSGNTIYF; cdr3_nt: TGCAGCGTTGAGTCGGGGTTCTCTGGAAACACCATATATTTT
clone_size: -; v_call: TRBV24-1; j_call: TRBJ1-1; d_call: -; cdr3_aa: CATYLGKSRTNTEAFF; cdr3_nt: TGTGCCACCTACCTAGGGAAGTCGCGAACAAACACTGAAGCTTTCTTT
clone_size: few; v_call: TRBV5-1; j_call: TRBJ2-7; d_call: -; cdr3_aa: CASSLKVGEQYF; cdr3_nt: TGCGCCAGCAGCTTGAAAGTGGGCGAGCAGTACTTC
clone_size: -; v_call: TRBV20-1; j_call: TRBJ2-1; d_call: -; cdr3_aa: CSAGGALGDNEQFF; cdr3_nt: TGCAGTGCTGGGGGGGCCCTGGGCGACAATGAGCAGTTCTTC
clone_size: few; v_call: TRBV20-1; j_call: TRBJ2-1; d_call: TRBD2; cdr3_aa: CSARRLAGTNEQFF; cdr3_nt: TGCAGTGCTAGAAGACTAGCGGGGACGAATGAGCAGTTCTTC
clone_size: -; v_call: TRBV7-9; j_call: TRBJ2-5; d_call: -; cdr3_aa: CASSLDWETQYF; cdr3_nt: TGTGCCAGCAGTCTGGACTGGGAGACCCAGTACTTC
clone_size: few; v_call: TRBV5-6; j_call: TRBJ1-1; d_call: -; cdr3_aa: CASSSVGRNTEAFF; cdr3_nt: TGTGCCAGCAGCTCCGTGGGCAGGAACACTGAAGCTTTCTTT
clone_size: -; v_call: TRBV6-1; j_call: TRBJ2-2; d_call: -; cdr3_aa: CASIYGATRLFF; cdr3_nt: TGTGCCAGCATATATGGGGCTACCCGGCTGTTTTTT
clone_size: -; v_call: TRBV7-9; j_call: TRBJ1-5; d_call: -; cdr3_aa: CASSSQGRQPQHF; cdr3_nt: TGTGCCAGCAGCTCACAGGGCCGTCAGCCCCAGCATTTT
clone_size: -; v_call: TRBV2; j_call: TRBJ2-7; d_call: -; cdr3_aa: CASSVNYEQYF; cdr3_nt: TGTGCCAGCAGTGTTAACTACGAGCAGTACTTC
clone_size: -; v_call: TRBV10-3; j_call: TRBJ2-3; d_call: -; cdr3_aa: CAIGITDTQYF; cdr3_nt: TGTGCCATCGGAATCACAGATACGCAGTATTTT
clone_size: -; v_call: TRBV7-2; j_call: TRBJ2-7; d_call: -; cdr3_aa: CASSLAHGLGGEQYF; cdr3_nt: TGTGCCAGCAGCTTAGCTCACGGACTAGGGGGCGAGCAGTACTTC
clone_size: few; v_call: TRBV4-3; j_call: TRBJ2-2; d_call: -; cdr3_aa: CASSQVWRGTGELFF; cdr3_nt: TGCGCCAGCAGCCAAGTTTGGCGAGGGACCGGGGAGCTGTTTTTT
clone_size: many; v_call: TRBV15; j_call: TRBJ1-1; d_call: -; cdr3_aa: CATSRSDRPEAFF; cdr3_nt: TGTGCCACCAGCAGATCCGACAGGCCCGAAGCTTTCTTT
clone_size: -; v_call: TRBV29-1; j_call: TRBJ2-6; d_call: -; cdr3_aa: CSASYSSGANVLTF; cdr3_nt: TGCAGCGCCTCGTATTCCTCTGGGGCCAACGTCCTGACTTTC
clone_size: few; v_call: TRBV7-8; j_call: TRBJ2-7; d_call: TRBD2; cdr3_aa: CASSRPRLAGGYEQYF; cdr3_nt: TGTGCCAGCAGCCGACCAAGACTAGCGGGCGGGTACGAGCAGTACTTC
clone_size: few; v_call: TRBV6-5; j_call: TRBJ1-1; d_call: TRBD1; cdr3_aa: CASSLQGWNTEAFF; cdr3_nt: TGTGCCAGCAGTCTACAGGGGTGGAACACTGAAGCTTTCTTT
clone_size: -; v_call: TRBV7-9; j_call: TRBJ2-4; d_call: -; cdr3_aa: CASSPGIKNIQYF; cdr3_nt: TGTGCCAGCAGCCCTGGAATCAAAAACATTCAGTACTTC
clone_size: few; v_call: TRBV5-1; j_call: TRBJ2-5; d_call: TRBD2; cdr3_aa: CASSLGTSPTQETQYF; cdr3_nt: TGCGCCAGCAGCTTGGGGACTAGCCCCACACAAGAGACCCAGTACTTC
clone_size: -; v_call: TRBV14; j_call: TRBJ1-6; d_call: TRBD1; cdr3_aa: CASSQAGDSASPLHF; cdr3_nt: TGTGCCAGCAGCCAAGCTGGGGACAGCGCTTCACCCCTCCACTTT
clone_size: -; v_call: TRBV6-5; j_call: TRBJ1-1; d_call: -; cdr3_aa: CASSYSNGLNTEAFF; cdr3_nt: TGTGCCAGCAGTTACTCGAATGGATTGAACACTGAAGCTTTCTTT